The entry below describes one TCR beta chain. This CDR3 has 11 residues. Germline V gives CDR1 DFQATT, CDR2 SNEGSKA (reference sequence). V was trimmed by 7 bases and J by 5 bases, leaving 11 bases between them. These data belong to a study of T-cell memory formation after mild COVID-19. MiXCR, applied by TCRdb to the 5' RACE reads, yields one record per CDR3 protein. The sample has 70,000 to 100,000 distinct CDR3 sequences, less than 15% seen once; the top ten hold approximately 40%. Sequenced sample: PBMCs or a T cell subset sorted from them (not recorded which). This TCR derives from a man younger than 35 who had mild COVID-19 (a few samples of this study predate the infection). Cell type and time point are not known. This chain connects TRBV20-1 to TRBJ2-5; D is possibly TRBD2 (5 bases). The CDR3 nucleotides read TGCAGTGGAGGGCTTGGGGAGACCCAGTACTTC. Residues: CSGGLGETQYF.